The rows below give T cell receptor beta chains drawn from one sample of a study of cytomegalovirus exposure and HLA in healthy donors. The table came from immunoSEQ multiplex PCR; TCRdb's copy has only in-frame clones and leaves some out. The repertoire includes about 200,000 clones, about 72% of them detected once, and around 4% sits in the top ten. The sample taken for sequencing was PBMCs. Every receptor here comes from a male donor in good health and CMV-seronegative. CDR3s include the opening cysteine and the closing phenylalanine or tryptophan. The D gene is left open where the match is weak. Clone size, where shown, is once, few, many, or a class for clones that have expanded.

CASTGGRQETQYF,TGTGCCAGCACGGGGGGTCGGCAAGAGACCCAGTACTTC,-,TRBJ2-5,TRBD2,TRBV2
CASSLLAGGFVNEQFF,TGTGCCAGCAGCTTACTAGCGGGGGGGTTTGTGAATGAGCAGTTCTTC,-,TRBJ2-1,TRBD2,TRBV5-6
CAIRAGGSDTQYF,TGTGCCATCAGAGCGGGAGGGTCCGATACGCAGTATTTT,once,TRBJ2-3,TRBD2,TRBV10-3
CASRSFLQPQHF,TGTGCCAGCAGGTCTTTCCTTCAGCCCCAGCATTTT,-,TRBJ1-5,-,TRBV6-1
CSVAVRNIQYF,TGCAGCGTTGCGGTGAGAAACATTCAGTACTTC,-,TRBJ2-4,-,TRBV29-1
CASRDNQETQYF,TGCGCCAGCAGGGACAACCAAGAGACCCAGTACTTC,-,TRBJ2-5,-,TRBV5-1
CASSLAGDSWSRETQYF,TGTGCCAGCAGCTTGGCGGGCGACAGCTGGTCCAGAGAGACCCAGTACTTC,once,TRBJ2-5,-,TRBV5-8
CASSIPALQDNYGYTF,TGTGCCAGTAGTATCCCTGCCTTACAGGACAACTATGGCTACACCTTC,-,TRBJ1-2,-,TRBV19
CASRLAGENEQFF,TGTGCCAGTAGGCTAGCGGGAGAGAACGAGCAGTTCTTC,-,TRBJ2-1,TRBD2,TRBV19
CASSREARNEQFF,TGCGCCAGCAGCCGAGAAGCGCGGAATGAGCAGTTCTTC,once,TRBJ2-1,-,TRBV4-1
CASSGTGAINYGYTF,TGTGCCAGCAGTGGGACAGGAGCCATTAACTATGGCTACACCTTC,-,TRBJ1-2,TRBD1,TRBV6-5
CASSHRGPRGEKLFF,TGTGCCAGCAGTCACAGGGGGCCCCGAGGTGAAAAACTGTTTTTT,few,TRBJ1-4,TRBD1,TRBV2
CASSRTRVGPGELFF,TGTGCCAGCAGTCGAACCAGGGTAGGGCCCGGGGAGCTGTTTTTT,-,TRBJ2-2,-,TRBV9
CASTNGLGLTGELFF,TGTGCCAGCACGAACGGACTTGGCCTCACCGGGGAGCTGTTTTTT,-,TRBJ2-2,-,TRBV2
CASSSGQGNEQFF,TGTGCCAGCAGCTCGGGACAGGGGAATGAGCAGTTCTTC,-,TRBJ2-1,TRBD1,TRBV7-9
CASIGRGAPPEAFF,TGTGCCAGCATCGGGCGGGGGGCCCCACCTGAAGCTTTCTTT,-,TRBJ1-1,-,TRBV5-5
CASSTDGRTDTQYF,TGTGCCAGCAGTACAGACGGCCGCACAGATACGCAGTATTTT,-,TRBJ2-3,-,TRBV6-1
CASSHQGQGYEQYF,TGCGCCAGCAGCCATCAGGGCCAGGGCTACGAGCAGTACTTC,-,TRBJ2-7,-,TRBV5-1
CASSHSRGLSGNTIYF,TGTGCCAGCAGCCACTCAAGGGGCCTTTCTGGAAACACCATATATTTT,-,TRBJ1-3,-,TRBV7-9
CASSGGQGGYEQYF,TGTGCCAGCAGCGGCGGACAGGGGGGGTACGAGCAGTACTTC,-,TRBJ2-7,TRBD1,TRBV9
CASSYSGTDSYEQYF,TGTGCCAGCAGTTATTCCGGGACAGATTCCTACGAGCAGTACTTC,-,TRBJ2-7,TRBD1,TRBV6-6
CASSSRATNEKLFF,TGTGCCAGCAGTTCGCGGGCAACTAATGAAAAACTGTTTTTT,-,TRBJ1-4,-,TRBV28
CASSSGTVLAKNIQYF,TGTGCCAGCTCATCCGGGACAGTTCTAGCCAAAAACATTCAGTACTTC,-,TRBJ2-4,TRBD1,TRBV18
CASSSGTGSNQPQHF,TGTGCCAGCAGTTCCGGGACAGGGAGCAATCAGCCCCAGCATTTT,-,TRBJ1-5,TRBD1,TRBV9
CASRGLAGIRAEQFF,TGTGCCAGCAGGGGACTAGCGGGAATAAGGGCGGAGCAGTTCTTC,-,TRBJ2-1,TRBD2,TRBV2
CAITEREGETQYF,TGTGCCATCACTGAGCGGGAGGGAGAGACCCAGTACTTC,-,TRBJ2-5,TRBD2,TRBV10-3
CASSLAGGRDTQYF,TGTGCCAGCAGCCTAGCGGGAGGCCGAGATACGCAGTATTTT,once,TRBJ2-3,TRBD2,TRBV9
CASSYWGLPGNTIYF,TGTGCCAGCAGTTACTGGGGGCTCCCTGGAAACACCATATATTTT,-,TRBJ1-3,-,TRBV6-6
CASSVGPGGGQPQHF,TGTGCCAGCAGCGTAGGGCCAGGGGGCGGTCAGCCCCAGCATTTT,-,TRBJ1-5,TRBD1,TRBV9
CASSWTGRETQYF,TGTGCCAGCAGCTGGACAGGGAGAGAGACCCAGTACTTC,-,TRBJ2-5,TRBD1,TRBV5-6
CASSGSTGGETQYF,TGTGCCAGCAGTGGCAGCACAGGAGGGGAGACCCAGTACTTC,-,TRBJ2-5,-,TRBV6-1
CASSLAPVLSGNTIYF,TGCGCCAGCAGCTTGGCCCCAGTTTTGTCTGGAAACACCATATATTTT,-,TRBJ1-3,-,TRBV5-1
CASSLPSGRAQYF,TGTGCCAGCAGCTTACCTAGCGGGAGAGCGCAGTATTTT,-,TRBJ2-3,TRBD2,TRBV6-1
CASSEGTDQETQYF,TGTGCCAGCAGTGAGGGGACAGATCAAGAGACCCAGTACTTC,-,TRBJ2-5,TRBD1,TRBV25-1
CASSLHIENYEQYF,TGTGCCAGTAGTCTTCACATCGAAAACTACGAGCAGTACTTC,-,TRBJ2-7,-,TRBV19
CASILQGQTNSPLHF,TGTGCCAGCATTCTACAGGGACAGACGAATTCACCCCTCCACTTT,-,TRBJ1-6,TRBD1,TRBV28
CAIRSGTGVEKLFF,TGTGCCATCAGGTCCGGGACAGGGGTTGAAAAACTGTTTTTT,-,TRBJ1-4,TRBD1,TRBV10-3
CASRTAGGTDTQYF,TGTGCCAGTAGGACGGCGGGAGGCACCGATACGCAGTATTTT,-,TRBJ2-3,TRBD2,TRBV19